These T cell receptor beta chains were read from a single sample in a study of T-cell reconstitution after alpha-beta-depleted transplantation in children. Each CDR3 protein is one row after TCRdb ran MiXCR on the PCR reads. Of 400,000 to 500,000 distinct CDR3 sequences in the sample, approximately 10% were seen once. The starting material was PBMCs from the stem cell graft donor, obtained from the stem cell graft. These receptors were collected from a human donor who donated a stem cell graft to a child with acute myeloid leukemia. Each CDR3 is given with its conserved first and last residue. A D gene is named only where the DNA matches it firmly. Only part of the rows carry a size: once, few, many, or a class if the clone is expanded.

size: many; J: TRBJ1-2; D: .; V: TRBV20-1; DNA: TGCAGTGCATCACAGGGCGCGAACTATGGCTACACCTTC; CDR3: CSASQGANYGYTF
size: few; J: TRBJ2-3; D: .; V: TRBV20-1; DNA: TGCAGTGCTGATGGACAGATAAATACGCAGTATTTT; CDR3: CSADGQINTQYF
size: .; J: TRBJ1-3; D: .; V: TRBV21-1; DNA: TGTGCCAGCATATCTGACTTCTCTGGAAACACCATATATTTT; CDR3: CASISDFSGNTIYF
size: .; J: TRBJ1-1; D: TRBD1; V: TRBV5-6; DNA: TGTGCCAGCAGCTCCCTGACAGGGATGAACACTGAAGCTTTCTTT; CDR3: CASSSLTGMNTEAFF
size: few; J: TRBJ1-4; D: .; V: TRBV7-9; DNA: TGTGCCAGCAGCTTATACCGTGGGGATGAAAAACTGTTTTTT; CDR3: CASSLYRGDEKLFF
size: many; J: TRBJ2-1; D: .; V: TRBV12-3/TRBV12-4; DNA: TGTGCCAGCAGTTTAGCTAGCGTGTTTTCCTACAATGAGCAGTTCTTC; CDR3: CASSLASVFSYNEQFF
size: .; J: TRBJ2-1; D: .; V: TRBV6-5; DNA: TGTGCCAGCAGTAGCGATGTCTCCTACAATGAGCAGTTCTTC; CDR3: CASSSDVSYNEQFF
size: few; J: TRBJ2-1; D: TRBD2; V: TRBV5-1; DNA: TGCGCCAGCAGCCCTGTGACTAGCGGGGGGGCCGGAGATGAGCAGTTCTTC; CDR3: CASSPVTSGGAGDEQFF
size: many; J: TRBJ2-3; D: .; V: TRBV20-1; DNA: TGCAGTGCTAGTTGGGCCAACGGTGGGGTGGGCACAGATACGCAGTATTTT; CDR3: CSASWANGGVGTDTQYF
size: .; J: TRBJ2-7; D: TRBD2; V: TRBV15; DNA: TGTGCCACCAGCCCGGGACTAGTCGGGCAGTACTTC; CDR3: CATSPGLVGQYF
size: .; J: TRBJ2-3; D: TRBD2; V: TRBV29-1; DNA: TGCAGCGTGTCGGGAGGGGTCTCCGCAGATACGCAGTATTTT; CDR3: CSVSGGVSADTQYF
size: .; J: TRBJ2-1; D: TRBD1; V: TRBV7-6; DNA: TGTGCCAGCAGCTTAGGATTCCGGGACAGGGGGCACAATGAGCAGTTCTTC; CDR3: CASSLGFRDRGHNEQFF
size: .; J: TRBJ2-5; D: .; V: TRBV7-2; DNA: TGTGCCAGCAGCAAGCAATCGGGGCAAGAGACCCAGTACTTC; CDR3: CASSKQSGQETQYF
size: few; J: TRBJ2-5; D: .; V: TRBV20-1; DNA: TGCAGTGCCATCGATGACACCCAAGAGACCCAGTACTTC; CDR3: CSAIDDTQETQYF
size: .; J: TRBJ2-7; D: TRBD2; V: TRBV6-1; DNA: TGTGCCAGCATTGGACTAGCGGACTACGAGCAGTACTTC; CDR3: CASIGLADYEQYF
size: .; J: TRBJ2-7; D: .; V: TRBV18; DNA: TGTGCCAGCTCACCACCAGATTCCTACGAGCAGTACTTC; CDR3: CASSPPDSYEQYF
size: few; J: TRBJ2-1; D: TRBD2; V: TRBV27; DNA: TGTGCCAGCAGTTCCCACGTAGCGGGAGGACTATACAATGAGCAGTTCTTC; CDR3: CASSSHVAGGLYNEQFF
size: many; J: TRBJ2-3; D: .; V: TRBV19; DNA: TGTGCCAGTAGTACCAGACCGAGCTCCACAGATACGCAGTATTTT; CDR3: CASSTRPSSTDTQYF
size: .; J: TRBJ1-4; D: .; V: TRBV2; DNA: TGTGCCAGCAGTGAAAGGACGGCAACTAATGAAAAACTGTTTTTT; CDR3: CASSERTATNEKLFF
size: few; J: TRBJ2-3; D: TRBD1; V: TRBV5-1; DNA: TGCGCCAGCTACCAGGGGGTCGGTTCAGATACGCAGTATTTT; CDR3: CASYQGVGSDTQYF
size: .; J: TRBJ2-1; D: .; V: TRBV10-1; DNA: TGCGCCAGCAGTGAGCTAGGGGTTGAGCAGTTCTTC; CDR3: CASSELGVEQFF
size: few; J: TRBJ1-2; D: .; V: TRBV10-3; DNA: TGTGCCATCAGTCCCTCTTTAGGGCAGGGCGAAGGAAACTATGGCTACACCTTC; CDR3: CAISPSLGQGEGNYGYTF
size: few; J: TRBJ1-1; D: .; V: TRBV12-3/TRBV12-4; DNA: TGTGCCAGCAGTCCCGATCCACTAGGGCTAACTGAAGCTTTCTTT; CDR3: CASSPDPLGLTEAFF
size: .; J: TRBJ2-4; D: TRBD1; V: TRBV4-1; DNA: TGCGCCAGCAGCCAAGAAGCCGCGGGACAGGGCTTAGCCAAAAACATTCAGTACTTC; CDR3: CASSQEAAGQGLAKNIQYF
size: .; J: TRBJ2-5; D: .; V: TRBV18; DNA: TGTGCCAGCTCAACACTTGGTGGGGCAGAGACCCAGTACTTC; CDR3: CASSTLGGAETQYF
size: many; J: TRBJ2-1; D: TRBD2; V: TRBV9; DNA: TGTGCCAGCAGCGTAGGACTAGCGGGAGCCGAAACCTACAATGAGCAGTTCTTC; CDR3: CASSVGLAGAETYNEQFF
size: many; J: TRBJ2-1; D: .; V: TRBV6-1; DNA: TGTGCCAGCAGTGAAATTTTTTACAATGAGCAGTTCTTC; CDR3: CASSEIFYNEQFF
size: .; J: TRBJ2-1; D: TRBD2; V: TRBV24-1; DNA: TGTGCCACCAGTGAGGGGGGGAGGCGGGAGCAGTTCTTC; CDR3: CATSEGGRREQFF
size: few; J: TRBJ2-3; D: TRBD2; V: TRBV4-2; DNA: TGTGCCAGCAGCCAAGACCCCAGCGGGAGTGGGTACACAGATACGCAGTATTTT; CDR3: CASSQDPSGSGYTDTQYF
size: few; J: TRBJ2-3; D: TRBD2; V: TRBV10-3; DNA: TGTGCCATCAGTGTGGGACTAGATAGCACAGATACGCAGTATTTT; CDR3: CAISVGLDSTDTQYF
size: few; J: TRBJ1-5; D: .; V: TRBV12-3/TRBV12-4; DNA: TGTGCCAGCAGCTCAGGGGTTCGGCCCCAGCATTTT; CDR3: CASSSGVRPQHF
size: many; J: TRBJ1-5; D: TRBD1; V: TRBV12-3/TRBV12-4; DNA: TGTGCCAGCAGTCCTTACAGGGGGTCCGGTCAGCCCCAGCATTTT; CDR3: CASSPYRGSGQPQHF
size: many; J: TRBJ2-1; D: TRBD2; V: TRBV5-1; DNA: TGCGCCAGCAGCTTGGGGGGAGGGGAGTACAATGAGCAGTTCTTC; CDR3: CASSLGGGEYNEQFF
size: .; J: TRBJ1-2; D: .; V: TRBV29-1; DNA: TGCAGCGTGGACAAGAGGTCCTATGGCTACACCTTC; CDR3: CSVDKRSYGYTF
size: .; J: TRBJ2-1; D: TRBD2; V: TRBV24-1; DNA: TGTGCCACCAGTGAGGGTATAGCGGGAGACTACAATGAGCAGTTCTTC; CDR3: CATSEGIAGDYNEQFF
size: .; J: TRBJ2-7; D: .; V: TRBV20-1; DNA: TGCAGTGCCCCCAAACCAGGGAGCTCCTACGAGCAGTACTTC; CDR3: CSAPKPGSSYEQYF
size: .; J: TRBJ2-7; D: .; V: TRBV5-5; DNA: TGTGCCAGCAGCTTGACAGGGACGGGCGAGCAGTACTTC; CDR3: CASSLTGTGEQYF
size: .; J: TRBJ2-7; D: .; V: TRBV6-5; DNA: TGTGCCAGCAGTTACTCGAGCCAGGGGTACGAGCAGTACTTC; CDR3: CASSYSSQGYEQYF
size: .; J: TRBJ2-5; D: .; V: TRBV4-3; DNA: TGCGCCAGCAGCCAAGATCGGGCAGGGGAAGGGGAGACCCAGTACTTC; CDR3: CASSQDRAGEGETQYF
size: few; J: TRBJ1-1; D: .; V: TRBV12-3/TRBV12-4; DNA: TGTGCCAGCACCGTTAACACTGAAGCTTTCTTT; CDR3: CASTVNTEAFF
size: few; J: TRBJ2-3; D: .; V: TRBV7-2; DNA: TGTGCCAGCAGCTGGTACAGGGACGATACGCAGTATTTT; CDR3: CASSWYRDDTQYF
size: many; J: TRBJ2-5; D: .; V: TRBV5-1; DNA: TGCGCCAGCAGCTTGGAGGGACGCAGCCAAGAGACCCAGTACTTC; CDR3: CASSLEGRSQETQYF
size: .; J: TRBJ2-1; D: TRBD2; V: TRBV6-2/TRBV6-3; DNA: TGTGCCAGCAGTTACCCCAGGTCCGCGGGAGATGAGCAGTTCTTC; CDR3: CASSYPRSAGDEQFF
size: few; J: TRBJ2-3; D: .; V: TRBV28; DNA: TGTGCCAGCGCCACACAAACAGATACGCAGTATTTT; CDR3: CASATQTDTQYF
size: few; J: TRBJ2-2; D: .; V: TRBV29-1; DNA: TGCAGCGTTGTTTTTCGCAACGGGGAGCTGTTTTTT; CDR3: CSVVFRNGELFF
size: few; J: TRBJ1-3; D: .; V: TRBV6-1; DNA: TGTGCCAGCAGTGAAGGGCGTTTCTCTGGAAACACCATATATTTT; CDR3: CASSEGRFSGNTIYF
size: few; J: TRBJ2-2; D: TRBD1; V: TRBV12-3/TRBV12-4; DNA: TGTGCCAGCAGTTCCGCCGGGACAGGGAACACCGGGGAGCTGTTTTTT; CDR3: CASSSAGTGNTGELFF
size: many; J: TRBJ2-5; D: TRBD1; V: TRBV3-1; DNA: TGTGCCAGCAGCCAAGGAACAGGGGAAGAGACCCAGTACTTC; CDR3: CASSQGTGEETQYF
size: many; J: TRBJ2-7; D: .; V: TRBV5-1; DNA: TGCGCCAGCAGCTTGCTAGATACGTCCGACGAGCAGTACTTC; CDR3: CASSLLDTSDEQYF
size: .; J: TRBJ2-1; D: .; V: TRBV9; DNA: TGTGCCAGCAATAAGGGGTCGGGGAATGAGCAGTTCTTT; CDR3: CASNKGSGNEQFF
size: .; J: TRBJ1-4; D: TRBD1; V: TRBV27; DNA: TGTGCCAGCAGTCGGCTTGGACAGGGGACCGCTAATGAAAAACTGTTTTTT; CDR3: CASSRLGQGTANEKLFF
size: many; J: TRBJ2-5; D: TRBD2; V: TRBV10-3; DNA: TGTGCCATCAGTGAGCGAGCGGGGGGGCAAGAGACCCAGTACTTC; CDR3: CAISERAGGQETQYF
size: .; J: TRBJ1-6; D: TRBD1; V: TRBV20-1; DNA: TGCAGTGCTAGAGGGGGGGGACAGGGGACTAATTCACCCCTCCACTTT; CDR3: CSARGGGQGTNSPLHF
size: few; J: TRBJ2-5; D: TRBD2; V: TRBV6-2/TRBV6-3; DNA: TGTGCCAGCAGTTACGGGGGGGATCCGGAGACCCAGTACTTC; CDR3: CASSYGGDPETQYF
size: .; J: TRBJ2-7; D: TRBD1; V: TRBV5-1; DNA: TGCGCCAGCAGCTTGGAAGGGACAGGGGAGGCCGAGCAGTACTTC; CDR3: CASSLEGTGEAEQYF
size: .; J: TRBJ2-1; D: .; V: TRBV6-4; DNA: TGTGCCAGCAGTGACTCTCCGGAGAGCTCCTACAATGAGCAGTTCTTC; CDR3: CASSDSPESSYNEQFF
size: few; J: TRBJ1-6; D: .; V: TRBV2; DNA: TGTGCCAGCAGTGAAGACACGGGCCGGAGTTCACCCCTCCACTTT; CDR3: CASSEDTGRSSPLHF
size: many; J: TRBJ2-3; D: TRBD1; V: TRBV29-1; DNA: TGCAGCGTTGAAGATCCCGACAGGGTAACAGATACGCAGTATTTT; CDR3: CSVEDPDRVTDTQYF
size: .; J: TRBJ2-1; D: TRBD2; V: TRBV20-1; DNA: TGCAGTGCTAGCGGCGGGACTACCGGCGTCAATGAGCAGTTCTTC; CDR3: CSASGGTTGVNEQFF
size: many; J: TRBJ2-5; D: .; V: TRBV5-1; DNA: TGCGCCAGCAGCTTAGGTGGCGGAACGACCGTGGAGACCCAGTACTTC; CDR3: CASSLGGGTTVETQYF